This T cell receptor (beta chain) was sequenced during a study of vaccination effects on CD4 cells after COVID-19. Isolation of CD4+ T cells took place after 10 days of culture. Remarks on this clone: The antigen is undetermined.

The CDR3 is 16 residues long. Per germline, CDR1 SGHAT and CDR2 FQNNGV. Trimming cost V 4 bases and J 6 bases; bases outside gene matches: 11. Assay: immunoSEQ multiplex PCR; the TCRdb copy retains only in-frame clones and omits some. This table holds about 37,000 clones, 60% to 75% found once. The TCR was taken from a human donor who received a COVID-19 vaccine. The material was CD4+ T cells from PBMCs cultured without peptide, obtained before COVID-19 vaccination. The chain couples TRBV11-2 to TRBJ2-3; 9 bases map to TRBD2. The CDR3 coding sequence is TGTGCCAGCAGCTCCGGGGTGCGGGGGGGTGCGGATACGCAGTATTTT. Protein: CASSSGVRGGADTQYF.